The source of this T cell receptor beta chain is a study of blood T cell repertoires in COVID-19. For the study at large: Collection of acute and convalescent COVID-19 samples took place in the United States, Italy and Spain. The cDNA or gDNA used as material had been derived from T cells, B-cell-depleted T cells, or PBMCs.

Original analysis: Reference gene primer amplification gave nucleated cell count estimates. The data were produced by immunoSEQ multiplex PCR, yet TCRdb's version contains in-frame clones alone and is incomplete. The DNA gave D and trimming, while V, J and clone size come from that table. The sample has tens of thousands of clones, approximately 80% seen once. The CDR3 is 17 residues long. Germline CDR1 reads SEHNR; CDR2 reads FQNEAQ (reference sequence). V was pared by 2 bases and J by 3 bases, with 8 bases of the junction left unmatched. Sequences were obtained from peripheral blood. The TCR sequence derives from a human donor in a cohort sampled during active COVID-19. V and J are TRBV7-9 and TRBJ1-4, with 8 bases aligning to TRBD1. In DNA, the CDR3 is TGTGCCAGCAGCTTAAGGTTGGGACAGGCGGCTAATGAAAAACTGTTTTTT. Its translation is CASSLRLGQAANEKLFF.